The 16 T cell receptor beta chains presented below share a single source sample, sequenced in a study of OX40 agonist ivuxolimab in advanced cancers. TCRdb's copy holds only in-frame clones and misses some; the assay was immunoSEQ multiplex PCR. The sample holds about 20,000 clones, approximately 87% seen once. Sample: CD4+ or CD8+ T cells sorted from blood, taken in a trial of the OX40 agonist ivuxolimab. The receptors were gathered from an adult with an advanced solid tumor such as melanoma, head and neck, liver or kidney cancer.

The CDR3 DNA reads as TGTGCCATCACCGACCTGACATCTAAAGATACGCAGTATTTT. It yields the protein CAITDLTSKDTQYF. V is TRBV10-3 and J is TRBJ2-3; D ambiguous. CDR3 length: 14 amino acids. V was cut by 7 bases and J by 5 bases, with 16 bases left in between. Germline CDR1 ENHRY, CDR2 SYGVKD.

The CDR3, as DNA: TGTGCCAGCAGCAGGAGCCCCAGGGAAGCTTTCTTT. It codes for CASSRSPREAFF. This rearrangement joins TRBV9 to TRBJ1-1; D unclear. The ends were cut back, 4 bases at V and 8 bases at J, with 12 bases in the middle. The CDR3 is 12 amino acids. In germline, CDR1 is SGDLS, CDR2 YYNGEE.

The chain couples TRBV5-5 to TRBJ2-7, with 7 bases that match TRBD1. V lost 4 bases to trimming and J lost 6 bases; unmatched junction nucleotides: 13. CDR3 length equals 15 residues. Germline V gene lookup returns CDR1 SGHKS and CDR2 YYEKEE (reference sequence). The CDR3 region is CASSLPGTDTSEQYF. The CDR3 DNA reads as TGTGCCAGCAGCCTGCCGGGGACAGACACCTCCGAGCAGTACTTC.

The rearrangement uses TRBV6-5 and TRBJ2-5; D might be TRBD1 or TRBD2, each matching 5 bases. V gave up 4 bases and J gave up 1 base, with 10 bases separating them. Germline CDR1 MNHEY, CDR2 SVGAGI. The CDR3 length is 14 residues. The chain's CDR3 is CASSSWGFQETQYF. CDR3 in DNA: TGTGCCAGCAGTTCCTGGGGGTTCCAAGAGACCCAGTACTTC.

The chain carries TRBV14 and TRBJ1-5; D is unclear. Per the germline V gene, CDR1 is SGHDN and CDR2 is FVKESK. The CDR3 length is 15 residues. V was shortened by 3 bases and J by 6 bases, with 15 bases between the two germline ends. In DNA form, the CDR3 reads TGTGCCAGCAGCCATGTACACCCCGGTGGTCAGCCCCAGCATTTT. Translation: CASSHVHPGGQPQHF.

This chain links TRBV4-1 with TRBJ1-2, with D possibly matching TRBD1 (5 bases). The CDR3 spans 12 residues. Germline CDR1 and CDR2: MGHRA and YSYEKL. Trimming removed 5 bases from V and 2 bases from J, with 6 bases in between. In nucleotides, the CDR3 is TGCGCCAGCAGCGCAGGGAACTATGGCTACACCTTC. This sequence encodes CASSAGNYGYTF.

CDR3 loop: CASSPGQGTYEQYF. CDR3 sequence (DNA): TGTGCCAGCAGCCCGGGACAGGGGACCTACGAGCAGTACTTC. The rearrangement links TRBV13 to TRBJ2-7; 10 bases fit TRBD1. This CDR3 comprises 14 residues. Germline loops: CDR1 PRHDT, CDR2 FYEKMQ (reference sequence). The V and J ends lost 5 bases and 2 bases, in that order; junction bases with no gene match: 3.

The chain is built from TRBV7-9 and TRBJ1-1; a weak D match, TRBD1 (5 bases). Between the trimmed V and J ends, which lost 0 bases and 7 bases, there was a span of 18 bases. The CDR3 is made up of 16 amino acids. Germline V CDR1 and CDR2: SEHNR, FQNEAQ (reference sequence). This CDR3 is CASSLAGGIAVGEAFF. The CDR3 DNA reads TGTGCCAGCAGCTTAGCTGGGGGAATCGCCGTCGGTGAAGCTTTCTTT.

The genes are TRBV7-8 and TRBJ1-2, with 10 bases aligning to TRBD1. The trim removed 5 bases at V and 4 bases at J, leaving 16 bases unmatched. The V gene's germline CDR1 is SGHVS and CDR2 FQNEAQ. There are 18 residues in the CDR3. CDR3 bases: TGTGCCAGCAGCCCGAGCCCGACGCCGGGACAGGGGAGCTATGGCTACACCTTC. Residues: CASSPSPTPGQGSYGYTF. Full variable domain (missing parts from reference TRBV7-8 and TRBJ1-2): GAGVSQSPRYKVAKRGQDVALRCDPISGHVSLFWYQQALGQGPEFLTYFQNEAQLDKSGLPSDRFFAERPEGSVSTLKIQRTQQEDSAVYLCASSPSPTPGQGSYGYTFGSGTRLTVV.

This clone was seen only once. CDR3 sequence: CASSYSGGAADTQYF. In DNA, the CDR3 is TGTGCCAGCAGCTATAGCGGGGGGGCTGCAGATACGCAGTATTTT. The chain couples TRBV9 to TRBJ2-3; 11 nucleotides agree with TRBD2. The germline V gene has CDR1 SGDLS and CDR2 YYNGEE. The CDR3 has 15 amino acids. Trimming at V came to 4 bases and at J to 4 bases, leaving 5 bases not matched to a gene.

V gene TRBV4-2 combines with J gene TRBJ2-5; 9 bases are shared with TRBD1. There are 16 residues in the CDR3. V gave up 0 bases and J gave up 5 bases; unmatched junction bases: 7. CDR1 is LGHNA and CDR2 is YNFKEQ in the germline V gene. CDR3 in DNA: TGTGCCAGCAGCCAAGAGAAGGACAGGGGACATGAGACCCAGTACTTC. Protein product: CASSQEKDRGHETQYF.

V usage is TRBV11-3 and J usage is TRBJ2-5; D remains ambiguous. Germline CDR1 reads SGHNT; CDR2 reads YENEEA. The CDR3 runs 12 residues. V was clipped by 2 bases and J by 4 bases, with 5 bases between them. CDR3 nucleotides: TGTGCCAGCAGCTTACACGGAGAGACCCAGTACTTC. The encoded protein is CASSLHGETQYF.

J is TRBJ1-2 and V is TRBV25-1; D unclear. V dropped 3 bases and J dropped 2 bases, with 10 bases sitting between them. Germline CDR1 reads MGHDK; CDR2 reads SYGVNS. This CDR3 region has 14 residues. The CDR3 here is CASSDLGGNYGYTF. CDR3 coding DNA: TGTGCCAGCAGTGACCTTGGAGGGAACTATGGCTACACCTTC.

The chain carries TRBV4-2 and TRBJ2-4; D perhaps matches TRBD2 (6 bases). V lost 3 bases and J 8 bases, leaving 20 bases between the germline ends. Germline CDR1 LGHNA, CDR2 YNFKEQ. The CDR3 totals 16 residues. The CDR3 DNA reads TGTGCCAGCAGCCAGGCCACACGAGGAGGGGTGGACATTCAGTACTTC. Amino acids: CASSQATRGGVDIQYF.

The chain has TRBV19 and TRBJ2-7; D perhaps matches TRBD1 (5 bases). This CDR3 is 16 amino acids long. Deletions cut 2 bases from V and 3 bases from J, with 17 bases between. Germline CDR1 and CDR2: LNHDA and SQIVND (reference sequence). The CDR3 here is CASSIRPAGLVYEQYF. In nucleotides, the CDR3 is TGTGCCAGTAGTATACGTCCGGCAGGGTTGGTCTACGAGCAGTACTTC.

Only one count was recorded for this clone. CDR3: CASSSGQADNEQFF. CDR3 sequence (DNA): TGTGCCAGCAGCTCTGGACAGGCGGACAATGAGCAGTTCTTC. V and J are TRBV7-6 and TRBJ2-1, with 7 bases identical to TRBD1. The CDR3 extends over 14 amino acids. Germline V CDR1 and CDR2: SGHVS, FNYEAQ. V dropped 4 bases and J dropped 5; count of bases not matched to a gene: 5.